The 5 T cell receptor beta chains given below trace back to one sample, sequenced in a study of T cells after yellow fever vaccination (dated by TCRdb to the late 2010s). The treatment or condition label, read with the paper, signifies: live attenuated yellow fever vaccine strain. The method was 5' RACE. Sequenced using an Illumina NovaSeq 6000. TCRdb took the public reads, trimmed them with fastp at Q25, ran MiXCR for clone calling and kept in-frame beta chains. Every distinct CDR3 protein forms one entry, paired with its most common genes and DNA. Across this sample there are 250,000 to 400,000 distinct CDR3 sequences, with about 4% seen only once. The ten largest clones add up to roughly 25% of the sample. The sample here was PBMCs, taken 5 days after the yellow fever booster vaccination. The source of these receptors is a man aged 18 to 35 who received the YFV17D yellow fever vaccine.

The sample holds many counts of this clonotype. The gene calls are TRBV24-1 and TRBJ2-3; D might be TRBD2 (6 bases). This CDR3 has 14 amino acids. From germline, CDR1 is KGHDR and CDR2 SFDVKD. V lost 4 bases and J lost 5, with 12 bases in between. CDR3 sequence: CATSEEGKVDTQYF. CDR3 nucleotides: TGTGCCACCAGTGAGGAGGGGAAGGTAGATACGCAGTATTTT.

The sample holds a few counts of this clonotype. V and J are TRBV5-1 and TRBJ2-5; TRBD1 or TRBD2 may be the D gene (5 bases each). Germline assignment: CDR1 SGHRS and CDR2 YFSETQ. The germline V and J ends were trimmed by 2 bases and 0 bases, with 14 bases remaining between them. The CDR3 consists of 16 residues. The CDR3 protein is CASSLTPGPYQETQYF. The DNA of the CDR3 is TGCGCCAGCAGCTTAACACCGGGACCGTACCAAGAGACCCAGTACTTC.

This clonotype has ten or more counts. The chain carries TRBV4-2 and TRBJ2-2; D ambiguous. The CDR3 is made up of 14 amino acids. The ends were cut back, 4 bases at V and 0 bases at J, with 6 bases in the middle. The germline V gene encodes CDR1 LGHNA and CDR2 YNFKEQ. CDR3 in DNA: TGTGCCAGCAGCCGAGAAACGAACACCGGGGAGCTGTTTTTT. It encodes CASSRETNTGELFF.

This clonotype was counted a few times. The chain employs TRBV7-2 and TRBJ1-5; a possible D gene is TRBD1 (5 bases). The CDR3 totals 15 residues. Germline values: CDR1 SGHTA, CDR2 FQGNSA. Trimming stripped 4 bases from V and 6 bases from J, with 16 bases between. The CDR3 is CASSYDSLSGQPQHF. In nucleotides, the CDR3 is TGTGCCAGCAGCTATGACAGTCTCTCTGGTCAGCCCCAGCATTTT.

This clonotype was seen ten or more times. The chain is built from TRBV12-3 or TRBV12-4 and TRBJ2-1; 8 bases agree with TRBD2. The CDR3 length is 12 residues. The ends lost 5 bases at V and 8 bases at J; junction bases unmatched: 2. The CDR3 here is CASSREGYEQFF. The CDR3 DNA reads TGTGCCAGCAGTCGGGAGGGGTATGAGCAGTTCTTC.